Presented here are 2 T cell receptor beta chains from one specimen sequenced in a study of T cell responses to AZD1222 COVID-19 vaccine. TCRdb's copy holds only in-frame clones and misses some; the assay was immunoSEQ multiplex PCR. The sample holds approximately 140,000 clones, over 80% seen once. The source material was peripheral blood, sampled on day 0 of MenACWY control vaccination. Source of these receptors: an adult in good health.

The rearrangement uses TRBV13 and TRBJ1-1; D ambiguous. Trimming removed 5 bases at V and 4 bases at J, with 17 bases between. This CDR3 spans 15 amino acids. CDR1 is PRHDT, CDR2 FYEKMQ, per germline (reference sequence). CDR3 nucleotides: TGTGCCAGCAGCCCCGAATCGACACTATTCACTGAAGCTTTCTTT. Residues: CASSPESTLFTEAFF.

The chain carries TRBV6-4 and TRBJ1-6, with D unclear. Trimming took off 4 bases at V and 1 base at J, with 2 bases between the two ends. CDR1 and CDR2 from the germline V gene are MRHNA and SNTAGT. This CDR3 comprises 13 residues. The CDR3 reads CASSVSYNSPLHF. CDR3 coding DNA: TGTGCCAGCAGTGTGTCCTATAATTCACCCCTCCACTTT.